This TCR beta chain was documented in a study of Ad26.COV2.S vaccination and SARS-CoV-2 variants. Libraries were prepared by immunoSEQ multiplex PCR; TCRdb keeps only in-frame clonotypes and omits some of them. The sample carries 300,000 to 400,000 clones, roughly 88% recorded once. J lost 7 bases, V lost 2 bases, and 13 bases had no gene match. The germline CDR1 and CDR2 sequences are SGHDN and FVKESK. The CDR3 runs 17 residues. Treatment: about 20 received Ad26.COV2.S at low or high dose, single or two shots; five or six received placebo; per-sample allocation not given. Sampling occurred on day 63 after the first vaccine or placebo injection.

The rearrangement joins TRBV14 to TRBJ1-4; 7 positions agree with TRBD1. Sequences were derived from peripheral blood, sampled in a trial of Ad26.COV2.S vaccine versus placebo. The sequence derives from a person aged 18-60 years who received the Ad26.COV2.S COVID-19 vaccine or a placebo. CDR3 bases: TGTGCCAGCAGCCAACCTCGATCGACAGGGTTGGGTGAAAAACTGTTTTTT. It encodes CASSQPRSTGLGEKLFF.